These 5 T cell receptor beta chains share one sample of origin, sequenced in a study of blood T cells in healthy people across ages. Sample-barcoded 5' priming and a J-beta primer mix drove a second PCR of about 7 to 11 cycles. One entry per CDR3 protein, called by TCRdb with MiXCR from the 5' RACE reads. Among 1.5 million to 2 million distinct CDR3 sequences listed, 28% were seen once. The sample taken for sequencing was blood. Receptor source: a woman aged 25 to 45 in good health.

This clonotype was seen ten or more times. CDR3 region: CSAPSGAQETQYF. CDR3 bases: TGCAGTGCCCCTAGCGGAGCCCAAGAGACCCAGTACTTC. The chain links TRBV20-1 to TRBJ2-5; TRBD2 agrees at 7 bases. After removal of 6 bases from V and 1 base from J, the junction contained 5 bases not matched to a gene. There are 13 residues in the CDR3. The germline V gene has CDR1 DFQATT and CDR2 SNEGSKA (reference sequence).

This clonotype was seen ten or more times. The V gene is TRBV12-3 or TRBV12-4, the J gene TRBJ1-2; D gene unclear. Trimming took 6 bases from V and 8 from J, leaving 13 bases between them. The CDR3 is 12 amino acids. CDR3 DNA: TGTGCCAGCAGCCGGCCAGCGGACGGCTACACCTTC. Its translation: CASSRPADGYTF.

V usage is TRBV7-9 and J usage is TRBJ2-1; 11 bases align to TRBD2. V lost 9 bases to trimming and J lost 9 bases; unmatched junction nucleotides: 7. This CDR3 region has 13 residues. The germline V gene encodes CDR1 SEHNR and CDR2 FQNEAQ (reference sequence). In DNA form, the CDR3 reads TGTGCCAGTGTAGCGGGGGGGACGGGTGAGCAGTTCTTC. Encoded protein: CASVAGGTGEQFF.

On this clonotype: Relative to the germline gene, one junction end is altered; a read error may explain this. This chain links TRBV12-3 or TRBV12-4 with TRBJ1-4, with no clear D. This CDR3 comprises 15 residues. The CDR3 DNA sequence: TGTGCCAGCAGTTCATCCGGGAACCCTAATGAAGAACTGTTTTTT. It encodes CASSSSGNPNEELFF.

This clonotype was recorded many times. The chain is built from TRBV6-5 and TRBJ2-5; D is ambiguous. The ends were cut back, 5 bases at V and 5 bases at J, with 12 bases in the middle. This CDR3 has 13 residues. Germline V gene lookup returns CDR1 MNHEY and CDR2 SVGAGI. DNA of the CDR3: TGTGCCAGCAGTACCCCCGGCTCGGAGACCCAGTACTTC. It codes for CASSTPGSETQYF.